This is a list of T cell receptor beta chains from one sample in a study of shared clonotypes between healthy human individuals. Repertoires were generated with immunoSEQ multiplex PCR, while TCRdb's copy carries only in-frame clones and drops some. This table holds around 2.5 million clones, roughly 93% found once. The source material was naive CD4+ T cells from PBMCs. The receptors here all came from a man aged 18 to 30 in good health. Some clones in this sample may be carry-over from other donors' samples. Both conserved end residues are part of each CDR3. The order of the fields is clone size, V gene, D gene, J gene, CDR3 DNA, CDR3 protein. A D gene is named only where the DNA matches it firmly. The listing skips clone size in some rows; elsewhere it reads once, few, many or a size class.

once	TRBV30	-	TRBJ1-4	TGTGCCTGGAGTGTACTTGGAGGGGAGGAAGAAAAACTGTTTTTT	CAWSVLGGEEEKLFF
-	TRBV19	TRBD2	TRBJ2-1	TGTGCCAGTAGGCGGACTAGCGGGTACAATGAGCAGTTCTTC	CASRRTSGYNEQFF
-	TRBV9	-	TRBJ2-6	TGTGCCAGCCTTACCTCTGGGGCCAACGTCCTGACTTTC	CASLTSGANVLTF
-	TRBV7-9	-	TRBJ1-1	TGTGCCAGCAGCTTACTGGGGCGGTACACTGAAGCTTTCTTT	CASSLLGRYTEAFF
-	TRBV4-2	-	TRBJ2-7	TGTGCCAGCAGCCAAGATTGGTCCAGGACCTACGAGCAGTACTTC	CASSQDWSRTYEQYF
-	TRBV18	-	TRBJ2-5	TGTGCCAGCTCACCATCGTTGGGAGAGACCCAGTACTTC	CASSPSLGETQYF
-	TRBV18	TRBD1	TRBJ2-7	TGTGCCAGCTCACCACCCTCCGACAGGGGCCCAGGCGAGCAGTACTTC	CASSPPSDRGPGEQYF
-	TRBV5-1	-	TRBJ2-5	TGCGCCAGCAGCCCCTTTCGGGAGACCCAGTACTTC	CASSPFRETQYF
-	TRBV25-1	TRBD1	TRBJ1-5	TGTGCCAGCAGCACAGGGGGCACTGGCAATCAGCCCCAGCATTTT	CASSTGGTGNQPQHF
-	TRBV5-1	-	TRBJ2-7	TGCGCCAGCAGCTTGGGAGCACTATACGAGCAGTACTTC	CASSLGALYEQYF
few	TRBV9	-	TRBJ2-5	TGTGCCAGCAGCTTTACCCCCAGGGGGGAGCAAGAGACCCAGTACTTC	CASSFTPRGEQETQYF
-	TRBV2	TRBD1	TRBJ1-1	TGTGCCAGCAGTGAACAGGGGGCCCTACTAACTGAAGCTTTCTTT	CASSEQGALLTEAFF
-	TRBV28	TRBD1	TRBJ1-2	TGTGCCAGCAGTCCTCCCCCGACAGGGGGTGGGAGCTATGGCTACACCTTC	CASSPPPTGGGSYGYTF
-	TRBV7-3	TRBD2	TRBJ2-1	TGTGCCAGCAGCTTCCTAGCGGGGATCTACAATGAGCAGTTCTTC	CASSFLAGIYNEQFF
-	TRBV4-2	-	TRBJ1-1	TGTGCCAGCAGCCAACCCGATCCGGGTCAAAACACTGAAGCTTTCTTT	CASSQPDPGQNTEAFF
-	TRBV28	-	TRBJ2-3	TGTGCCAGCAGTATATTGGGCTCTAGCACAGATACGCAGTATTTT	CASSILGSSTDTQYF
-	TRBV9	TRBD1	TRBJ1-2	TGTGCCAGCAGCGAGATCGGGACAGGGATCTATGGCTACACCTTC	CASSEIGTGIYGYTF
once	TRBV7-9	-	TRBJ2-1	TGTGCCAGCAGCTTGGCCGGGACAGCGGGCAATGAGCAGTTCTTC	CASSLAGTAGNEQFF
once	TRBV6-6	TRBD1	TRBJ2-7	TGTGCCAGCCTTGCCGGGACAGGGGGTTCCGAGCAGTACTTC	CASLAGTGGSEQYF
-	TRBV18	TRBD1	TRBJ1-6	TGTGCCAGCTCACTTCAGGGGGCGGAAAATTCACCCCTCCACTTT	CASSLQGAENSPLHF
-	TRBV10-3	-	TRBJ1-5	TGTGCCATCAGGGCTTCGGACAGTAGCAATCAGCCCCAGCATTTT	CAIRASDSSNQPQHF
-	TRBV18	TRBD1	TRBJ2-5	TGTGCCAGCTCACCGGGGACAGGGAACCAAGAGACCCAGTACTTC	CASSPGTGNQETQYF
-	TRBV4-1	TRBD2	TRBJ2-7	TGCGCCAGCAGCCGAACGGGGGGAGTATCGGACTACGAGCAGTACTTC	CASSRTGGVSDYEQYF
-	TRBV6-5	-	TRBJ2-7	TGTGCCAGCAGTCCCCAGGGGCTGGGTGAGCAGTACTTC	CASSPQGLGEQYF
-	TRBV9	-	TRBJ2-1	TGTGCCAGCAGCCCGAGCAGGAGGGACAATGAGCAGTTCTTC	CASSPSRRDNEQFF
-	TRBV28	TRBD2	TRBJ2-7	TGTGCCAGCAGTTTAGGCGGGAGAAGTTCCTACGAGCAGTACTTC	CASSLGGRSSYEQYF
-	TRBV11-2	TRBD1	TRBJ1-6	TGTGCCAGTACAGGGGGCCCAGGGGATTCACCCCTCCACTTT	CASTGGPGDSPLHF
-	TRBV7-8	TRBD1	TRBJ1-3	TGTGCCAGCAGCTTGGAACAGGGGACAGGAAACACCATATATTTT	CASSLEQGTGNTIYF
-	TRBV2	-	TRBJ2-1	TGTGCCAGCAACCCGGGCCCGGCCGGATCACGGAATGAGCAGTTCTTC	CASNPGPAGSRNEQFF
-	TRBV28	-	TRBJ1-4	TGTGCCAGCAGTTTCAATCGGGGGGTAGGGGAAAAACTGTTTTTT	CASSFNRGVGEKLFF
-	TRBV6-1	-	TRBJ2-1	TGTGCCAGCAGTGAAGTTGGACTTCTCAATGAGCAGTTCTTC	CASSEVGLLNEQFF
-	TRBV7-6	-	TRBJ1-5	TGTGCCAGCAGCCCAGGAGGCTACAATCAGCCCCAGCATTTT	CASSPGGYNQPQHF
-	TRBV28	TRBD2	TRBJ2-2	TGTGCCATCCTCAGTATACCGGGACTAGGAGGCGGGGAGCTGTTTTTT	CAILSIPGLGGGELFF
-	TRBV15	TRBD1	TRBJ2-1	TGTGCCACCAGCAGAGGAAGGGTCAGGGGGTTCGGCAATGAGCAGTTCTTC	CATSRGRVRGFGNEQFF
-	TRBV5-4	TRBD2	TRBJ2-5	TGTGCCAGCAGCTTTAGCGGGCAAGAGACCCAGTACTTC	CASSFSGQETQYF
-	TRBV5-1	-	TRBJ2-5	TGCGCCAGCAGCTTGGGAGGGCCCGGAGGAGAGACCCAGTACTTC	CASSLGGPGGETQYF
-	TRBV27	-	TRBJ2-7	TGTGCCAGCAGTTTATCGGCCGGGACCTTCTCCTACGAGCAGTACTTC	CASSLSAGTFSYEQYF
-	TRBV5-1	-	TRBJ2-7	TGCGCCAGCAGACAGAAAACAGACAGACCTAACTACGAGCAGTACTTC	CASRQKTDRPNYEQYF
-	TRBV5-6	-	TRBJ2-3	TGTGCCAGCAGCTTGGATGGGGCATGGGGGCCAGATACGCAGTATTTT	CASSLDGAWGPDTQYF
-	TRBV11-1	TRBD2	TRBJ2-5	TGTGCCAGCAGCTTAGGGTCTGCGACTAGCGGGATCGGGACCCAGTACTTC	CASSLGSATSGIGTQYF
-	TRBV4-1	-	TRBJ2-3	TGCGCCAGCAGCCAAGATCCGGTCAACGCAGATACGCAGTATTTT	CASSQDPVNADTQYF
-	TRBV6-1	TRBD1	TRBJ1-2	TGTGCCAGCAGTGAGGGGACAGTTAACTATGGCTACACCTTC	CASSEGTVNYGYTF
-	TRBV6-5	TRBD1	TRBJ2-7	TGTGCCAGCAGGGGACAGGGAGCCTACGAGCAGTACTTC	CASRGQGAYEQYF
-	TRBV5-1	-	TRBJ2-3	TGCGCCAGCAGCTTGGACACGGCAGATACGCAGTATTTT	CASSLDTADTQYF
-	TRBV9	-	TRBJ2-1	TGTGCCAGCAGCGGAAGGACCCTTAACAATGAGCAGTTCTTC	CASSGRTLNNEQFF
-	TRBV28	TRBD2	TRBJ2-7	TGTGCCAGCAGTCCCTCTAGCGGAGGAAGTTACGAGCAGTACTTC	CASSPSSGGSYEQYF
-	TRBV28	-	TRBJ1-1	TGTGCCAGCACAGGGAGGGGCACTGAAGCTTTCTTT	CASTGRGTEAFF
once	TRBV25-1	-	TRBJ1-5	TGTGCCAGCAGTGATCTTGACAGAGCCCCCGATAATCAGCCCCAGCATTTT	CASSDLDRAPDNQPQHF